These T cell receptor beta chains were read from a single sample in a study of CD8 T cells in Susac syndrome. From the immunoSEQ multiplex PCR reads, TCRdb called clonotypes with MiXCR, one entry per CDR3 protein. The table records roughly 190,000 distinct CDR3 sequences, more than 85% of them present only once. The sample was CD4+ T cells from PBMCs. Every receptor here comes from a human donor with Susac syndrome. The CDR3 runs from the conserved cysteine through the conserved F or W. D genes are given only for firm matches. For some rows the clone size is stated as once, few or many, or as a class when expanded; others skip it.

v_gene,j_gene,abundance,d_gene,CDR3nt,CDR3aa
TRBV28,TRBJ2-7,-,-,TGTGCCAGCAGTTTATCCAGCTTCGCCTACGAGCAGTACTTC,CASSLSSFAYEQYF
TRBV3-1,TRBJ2-7,few,-,TGTGCCAGCAGCCAAGACGGCGGGGCCTACGAGCAGTACTTC,CASSQDGGAYEQYF
TRBV29-1,TRBJ2-2,-,-,TGCAGCGTTGGTTCAGAGGCCACCGGGGAGCTGTTTTTT,CSVGSEATGELFF
TRBV7-3,TRBJ2-3,-,TRBD2,TGTGCCAGCAGCGTCGCGGGAGTCGGAGATACGCAGTATTTT,CASSVAGVGDTQYF
TRBV6-2/TRBV6-3,TRBJ1-4,-,-,TGTGCCAGCAGGGACTCTGTCGGCTGGGCAACTAATGAAAAACTGTTTTTT,CASRDSVGWATNEKLFF
TRBV24-1,TRBJ2-2,-,TRBD1,TGTGCCACCAGGCCGGGACAGGCTAACACCGGGGAGCTGTTTTTT,CATRPGQANTGELFF
TRBV30,TRBJ1-5,-,-,TGTGCCTGGAGTCCCTACGGAGATAGCAATCAGCCCCAGCATTTT,CAWSPYGDSNQPQHF
TRBV28,TRBJ2-7,-,TRBD1,TGTGCCAGCAGTTTCCCGGCCGGGGCAGGGGGCGCCTGGGAGCAGTACTTC,CASSFPAGAGGAWEQYF
TRBV15,TRBJ1-4,-,TRBD1,TGTGCCACCAGCAGAGATCTGAGGGGGCGGAATGAAAAACTGTTTTTT,CATSRDLRGRNEKLFF
TRBV7-6,TRBJ2-3,-,-,TGTGCCAGCACCACGCCGGGACACGGAAGATGGGGCACAGATACGCAGTATTTT,CASTTPGHGRWGTDTQYF
TRBV10-3,TRBJ2-5,-,-,TGTGCCATCAGTGCGAACACAGGGTTGACTGAGACCCAGTACTTC,CAISANTGLTETQYF
TRBV7-2,TRBJ2-7,-,TRBD1,TGTGCCAGCAGCTTAACGGGACAGGCCCCTGTCGAGCAGTACTTC,CASSLTGQAPVEQYF
TRBV11-2,TRBJ2-3,-,TRBD2,TGTGCCAGCAGCTTAAAGTCACTAGCGGGGGGGCCCTACACCAGGGATACGCAGTATTTT,CASSLKSLAGGPYTRDTQYF
TRBV10-3,TRBJ2-1,-,-,TGTGCCATCAGTGAGTCGTCTAGGCGGGGTTCCAATGAGCAGTTCTTC,CAISESSRRGSNEQFF
TRBV7-6,TRBJ1-2,-,-,TGTGCCAGCAGCGGCTTACAGGGAGGCGGCTACACCTTC,CASSGLQGGGYTF
TRBV18,TRBJ1-1,-,-,TGTGCCAGCTCACCACAAGCAGAGTTAAAGAACACTGAAGCTTTCTTT,CASSPQAELKNTEAFF
TRBV5-1,TRBJ1-6,-,-,TGCGCCAGCAGCTTTGAGGGCACCCTCCACTTT,CASSFEGTLHF
TRBV5-6,TRBJ2-2,-,TRBD2,TGTGCCAGCAGCTTGACGCTAGCGGGGTCGGTGAACACCGGGGAGCTGTTTTTT,CASSLTLAGSVNTGELFF
TRBV6-6,TRBJ2-5,-,TRBD1,TGTGCCAGCACGACAACTTCAGGGGGCGCAGAGACCCAGTACTTC,CASTTTSGGAETQYF
TRBV2,TRBJ1-4,-,-,TGTGCCAGCAGTGGGGGGGCGCTCCGGGAAAAACTGTTTTTT,CASSGGALREKLFF